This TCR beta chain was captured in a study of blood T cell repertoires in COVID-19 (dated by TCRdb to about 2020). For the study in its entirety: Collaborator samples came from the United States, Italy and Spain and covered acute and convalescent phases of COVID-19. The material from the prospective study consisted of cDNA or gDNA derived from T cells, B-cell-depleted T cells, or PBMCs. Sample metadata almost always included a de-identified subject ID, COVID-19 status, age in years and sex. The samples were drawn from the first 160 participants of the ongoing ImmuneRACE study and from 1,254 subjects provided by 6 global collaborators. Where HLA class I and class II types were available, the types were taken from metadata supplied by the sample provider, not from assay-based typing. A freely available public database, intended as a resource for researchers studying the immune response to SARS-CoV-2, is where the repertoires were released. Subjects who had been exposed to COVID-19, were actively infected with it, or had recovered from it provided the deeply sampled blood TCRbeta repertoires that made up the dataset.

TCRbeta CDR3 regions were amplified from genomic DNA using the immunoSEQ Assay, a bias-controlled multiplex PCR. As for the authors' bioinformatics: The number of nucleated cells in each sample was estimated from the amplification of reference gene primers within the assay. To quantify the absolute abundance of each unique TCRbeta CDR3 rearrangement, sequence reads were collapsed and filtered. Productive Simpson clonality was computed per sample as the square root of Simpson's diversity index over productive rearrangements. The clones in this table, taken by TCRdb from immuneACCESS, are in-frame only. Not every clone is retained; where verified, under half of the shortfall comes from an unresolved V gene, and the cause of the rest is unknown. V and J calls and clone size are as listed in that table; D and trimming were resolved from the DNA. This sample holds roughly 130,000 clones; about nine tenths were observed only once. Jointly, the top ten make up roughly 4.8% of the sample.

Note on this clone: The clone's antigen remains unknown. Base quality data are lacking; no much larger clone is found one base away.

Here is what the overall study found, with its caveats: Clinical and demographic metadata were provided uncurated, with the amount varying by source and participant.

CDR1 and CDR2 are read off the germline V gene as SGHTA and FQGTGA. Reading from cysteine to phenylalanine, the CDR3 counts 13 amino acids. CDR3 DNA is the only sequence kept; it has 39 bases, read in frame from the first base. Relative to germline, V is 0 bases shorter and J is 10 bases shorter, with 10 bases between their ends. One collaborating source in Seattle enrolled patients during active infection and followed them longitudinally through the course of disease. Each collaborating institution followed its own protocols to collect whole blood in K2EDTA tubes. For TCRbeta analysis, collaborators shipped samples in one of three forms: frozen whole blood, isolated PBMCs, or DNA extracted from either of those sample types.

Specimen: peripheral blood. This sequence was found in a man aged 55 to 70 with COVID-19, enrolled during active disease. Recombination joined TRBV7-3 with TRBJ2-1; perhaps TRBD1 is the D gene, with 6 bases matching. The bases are TGTGCCAGCAGCTTAACTACCGGGACAGAGCAGTTCTTC. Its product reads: CASSLTTGTEQFF.